The sequence of this TCR beta chain was determined in a study of blood T cells in healthy people across ages. Study at large: For every two T cells, template switching captured about one barcoded beta molecule.

The CDR3 spans 11 residues. Germline lookup yields CDR1 SQVTM and CDR2 ANQGSEA. V was cut by 4 bases and J by 2 bases, with 5 bases left in between. The use of a sample-barcoded 5' primer and a J-beta primer mix characterized a second PCR of roughly 6 to 11 cycles. Each cDNA molecule was tagged by a template-switch adaptor that had 12 random nucleotides. TCRdb analysed the 5' RACE reads with MiXCR anew, one entry per CDR3 protein. The sample lists roughly 650,000 distinct CDR3 sequences; 32% were seen once. Many counts were recorded for this clonotype. J is TRBJ1-2 and V is TRBV29-1; the D is unclear. Specimen: blood. The origin of this receptor is a woman of 80 years or more in good health. Here the CDR3 DNA reads TGCAGCGTTGTCGAGAACTATGGCTACACCTTC. As protein: CSVVENYGYTF.